The following is a T cell receptor beta chain sequence with its context. Its antigen remains unidentified. CDR3 length: 13 amino acids. The V and J ends lost 3 bases and 7 bases respectively, with 13 bases between them. Germline V lookup: CDR1 KGHSH, CDR2 LQKENI. The sample is drawn from a study of shared clonotypes between healthy human individuals. Study-wide background: Every donor yielded three CD4 naive, three CD4 memory, two CD8 naive and one CD8 memory plate. Study findings and constraints: Among donors, clonotype sharing was expected to be affected by sequencing depth. Generation probabilities of non-shared clonotypes were lower (relative to those shared by all four donors).

Genomic DNA of each subset was evenly split across several immunoSEQ plates. Clones were read by immunoSEQ multiplex PCR, and TCRdb kept only the in-frame ones, dropping some. The sample has about 2.4 million clones; more than 85% are singletons. The specimen sequenced was naive CD4+ T cells from PBMCs. As to subset: CD45RA+ positively selected. This chain joins TRBV18 and TRBJ2-7; maybe TRBD2 (5 bases). The sequence derives from a man aged 18 to 29 in good health. Some clones in this sample may be carry-over from other donors' samples. This chain's CDR3 is CASSPNSGGEQYF. The CDR3 bases are TGTGCCAGCTCACCGAATTCCGGCGGGGAGCAGTACTTC.